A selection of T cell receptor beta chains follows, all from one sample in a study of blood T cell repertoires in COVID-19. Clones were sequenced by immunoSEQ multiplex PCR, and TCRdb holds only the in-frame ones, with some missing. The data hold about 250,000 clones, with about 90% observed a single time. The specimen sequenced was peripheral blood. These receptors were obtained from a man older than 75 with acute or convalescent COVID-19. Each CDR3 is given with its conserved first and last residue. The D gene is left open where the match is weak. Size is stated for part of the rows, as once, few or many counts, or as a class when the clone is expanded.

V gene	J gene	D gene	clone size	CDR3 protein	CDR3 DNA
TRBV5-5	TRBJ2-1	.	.	CASSLEPGDYNEQFF	TGTGCCAGCAGCTTGGAGCCGGGGGACTACAATGAGCAGTTCTTC
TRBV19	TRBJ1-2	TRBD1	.	CASSNRDRGVGGYTF	TGTGCCAGTAGTAATAGGGACAGGGGAGTTGGCGGCTACACCTTC
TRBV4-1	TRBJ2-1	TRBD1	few	CASSQLGGADNEQFF	TGCGCCAGCAGCCAATTAGGGGGCGCGGACAATGAGCAGTTCTTC
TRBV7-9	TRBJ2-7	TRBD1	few	CASSQGQGKTYEQYF	TGTGCCAGCAGCCAAGGACAGGGTAAAACTTACGAGCAGTACTTC
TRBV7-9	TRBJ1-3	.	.	CASSLRGAGNTIYF	TGTGCCAGCAGCTTAAGGGGCGCTGGAAACACCATATATTTT
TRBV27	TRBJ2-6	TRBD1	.	CASSLQGAGANVLTF	TGTGCCAGCAGTTTACAGGGGGCTGGGGCCAACGTCCTGACTTTC
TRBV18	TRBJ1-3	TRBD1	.	CASSPTGGGNTIYF	TGTGCCAGCTCACCTACAGGGGGTGGAAACACCATATATTTT
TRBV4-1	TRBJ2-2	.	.	CASSQDFGLAMNTGELFF	TGCGCCAGCAGCCAAGATTTTGGGCTAGCGATGAACACCGGGGAGCTGTTTTTT
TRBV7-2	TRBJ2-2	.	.	CASSLTGQKNTGELFF	TGTGCCAGCAGCTTAACCGGACAGAAGAACACCGGGGAGCTGTTTTTT
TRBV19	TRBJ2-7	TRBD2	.	CASSSPSGSSYEQYF	TGTGCCAGTAGTAGTCCTAGCGGAAGCTCCTACGAGCAGTACTTC
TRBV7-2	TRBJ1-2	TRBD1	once	CASSFTGTGRDYGYTF	TGTGCCAGCAGCTTCACCGGGACAGGGAGGGACTATGGCTACACCTTC
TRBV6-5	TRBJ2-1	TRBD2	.	CASSYSWTSRLNEQFF	TGTGCCAGCAGTTACTCGTGGACTAGCAGATTAAATGAGCAGTTCTTC
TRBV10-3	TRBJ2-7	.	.	CAISESGQYEQYF	TGTGCCATCAGTGAGTCCGGACAGTACGAGCAGTACTTC
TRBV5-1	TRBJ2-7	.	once	CASSLTGPAYEQYF	TGCGCCAGCAGCTTAACAGGGCCAGCCTACGAGCAGTACTTC
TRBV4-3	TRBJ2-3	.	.	CASSQGETSTDTQYF	TGCGCCAGCAGCCAAGGGGAGACTAGCACAGATACGCAGTATTTT
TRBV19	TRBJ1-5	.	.	CASSIRQGGSVNQPQHF	TGTGCCAGTAGTATTCGGCAGGGTGGGTCTGTAAACCAGCCCCAGCATTTT
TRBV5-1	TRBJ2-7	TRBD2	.	CASSFSGRDEQYF	TGCGCCAGCAGTTTCAGCGGGAGAGACGAGCAGTACTTC
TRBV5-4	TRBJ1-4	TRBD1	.	CASSTGTGGMEKLFF	TGTGCCAGCAGCACCGGGACAGGGGGGATGGAAAAACTGTTTTTT
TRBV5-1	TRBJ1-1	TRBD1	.	CASSLDYRGSAEAFF	TGCGCCAGCAGCTTGGACTACAGGGGGAGCGCTGAAGCTTTCTTT
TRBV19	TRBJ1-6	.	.	CASSIQDNNSPLHF	TGTGCCAGTAGTATCCAGGACAATAATTCACCCCTCCACTTT
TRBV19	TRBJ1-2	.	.	CASSIDRDYGYTF	TGTGCCAGTAGTATAGATCGGGACTATGGCTACACCTTC
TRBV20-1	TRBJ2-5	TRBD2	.	CSASSGLAGGFQETQYF	TGCAGTGCTAGTTCGGGACTAGCGGGAGGGTTCCAAGAGACCCAGTACTTC
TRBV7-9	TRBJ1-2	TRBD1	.	CASSDRDRERLGYTF	TGTGCCAGCAGCGACCGGGACAGGGAAAGGCTTGGCTACACCTTC
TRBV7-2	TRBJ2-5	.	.	CASSSQSVGETQYF	TGTGCCAGCAGCTCGCAATCGGTCGGGGAGACCCAGTACTTC
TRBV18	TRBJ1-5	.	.	CASSPRHLNQPQHF	TGTGCCAGCTCACCCCGACACTTAAATCAGCCCCAGCATTTT
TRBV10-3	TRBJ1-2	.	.	CAISEEVDYGYTF	TGTGCCATCAGTGAAGAGGTGGACTATGGCTACACCTTC
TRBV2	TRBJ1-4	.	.	CASSAARQPNEKLFF	TGTGCCAGCAGTGCGGCGAGACAGCCTAATGAAAAACTGTTTTTT
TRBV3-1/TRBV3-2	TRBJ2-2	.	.	CASSQGVLSWGELFF	TGTGCCAGCAGCCAAGGTGTGCTATCTTGGGGGGAGCTGTTTTTT
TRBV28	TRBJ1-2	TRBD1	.	CASRGGQVNYGYTF	TGTGCCAGCAGGGGTGGACAGGTTAACTATGGCTACACCTTC
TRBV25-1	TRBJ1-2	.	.	CASSDTLAAGLGYTF	TGTGCCAGCAGTGACACTTTGGCGGCAGGGCTTGGCTACACCTTC
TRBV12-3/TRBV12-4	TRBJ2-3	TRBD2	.	CASKRGGTDTQYF	TGTGCCAGCAAACGGGGGGGCACAGATACGCAGTATTTT
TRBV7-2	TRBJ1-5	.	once	CASSLAGSQVNQPQHF	TGTGCCAGCAGCTTAGCGGGTTCACAGGTTAATCAGCCCCAGCATTTT
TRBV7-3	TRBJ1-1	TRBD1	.	CASSLTSGGYTEAFF	TGTGCCAGCAGCTTAACTTCAGGGGGATACACTGAAGCTTTCTTT
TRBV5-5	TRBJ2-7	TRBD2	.	CASSLVPSGTPPSYEQYF	TGTGCCAGCAGCTTGGTCCCCAGCGGGACTCCCCCTTCCTACGAGCAGTACTTC
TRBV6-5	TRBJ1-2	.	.	CASSRDNYGYTF	TGTGCCAGCAGTCGCGATAACTATGGCTACACCTTC
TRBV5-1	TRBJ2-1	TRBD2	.	CASRQTSSDRLYNEQFF	TGCGCCAGCAGACAGACTAGCAGCGATCGACTTTACAATGAGCAGTTCTTC
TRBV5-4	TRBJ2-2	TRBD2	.	CASSPGLAGGRGTGELFF	TGTGCCAGCAGCCCCGGACTAGCGGGGGGGCGGGGCACCGGGGAGCTGTTTTTT
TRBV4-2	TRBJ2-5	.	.	CASSQDWLGETQYF	TGTGCCAGCAGCCAAGATTGGCTAGGAGAGACCCAGTACTTC
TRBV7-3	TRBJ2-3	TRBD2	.	CASSPTRTSGRDTQYF	TGTGCCAGCAGCCCGACCCGGACTAGCGGCAGAGATACGCAGTATTTT
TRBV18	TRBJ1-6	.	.	CASSFRDTSNSPLHF	TGTGCCAGCTCATTCCGGGACACTTCGAATTCACCCCTCCACTTT
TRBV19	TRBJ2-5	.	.	CASSEQGSSETQYF	TGTGCCAGTAGTGAGCAGGGGAGTTCTGAGACCCAGTACTTC
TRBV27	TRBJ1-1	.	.	CASRLYMNTEAFF	TGTGCCAGCAGGCTGTACATGAACACTGAAGCTTTCTTT
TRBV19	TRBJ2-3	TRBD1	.	CATSTGGSTDTQYF	TGTGCCACCTCGACAGGGGGGAGCACAGATACGCAGTATTTT
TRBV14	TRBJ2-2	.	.	CASSQGPGVSTGELFF	TGTGCCAGCAGCCAAGGGCCAGGGGTGAGCACCGGGGAGCTGTTTTTT
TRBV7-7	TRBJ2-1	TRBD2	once	CASSLGVTSGSGNEQFF	TGTGCTAGCAGCTTAGGGGTGACTAGCGGGAGTGGCAATGAGCAGTTCTTC
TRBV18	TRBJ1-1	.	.	CASSPGQGTEAFF	TGTGCCAGCTCCCCGGGACAAGGGACTGAAGCTTTCTTT
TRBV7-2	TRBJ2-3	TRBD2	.	CASSPLAGGTTDTQYF	TGTGCCAGCAGCCCGCTTGCGGGAGGGACCACAGATACGCAGTATTTT
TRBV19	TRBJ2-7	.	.	CASSSGLSYEQYF	TGTGCCAGTAGTAGCGGACTCTCCTACGAGCAGTACTTC
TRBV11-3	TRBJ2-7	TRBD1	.	CASSPGGQGNYEQYF	TGTGCCAGCAGCCCAGGTGGACAGGGGAACTACGAGCAGTACTTC
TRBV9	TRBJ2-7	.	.	CASSVGRGTDQYF	TGTGCCAGCAGCGTAGGTAGGGGGACGGATCAGTACTTC
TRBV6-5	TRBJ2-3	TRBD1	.	CASRDRGTDTQYF	TGTGCCAGCAGGGACAGGGGGACAGATACGCAGTATTTT
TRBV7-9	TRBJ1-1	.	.	CASSPRGGAPNTEAFF	TGTGCCAGCAGCCCACGGGGGGGGGCTCCGAACACTGAAGCTTTCTTT
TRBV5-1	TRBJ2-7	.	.	CASSRGNYEQYF	TGCGCCAGCAGCCGGGGGAACTACGAGCAGTACTTC
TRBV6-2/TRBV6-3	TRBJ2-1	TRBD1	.	CASSYFRDRGQQFF	TGTGCCAGCAGTTACTTCCGGGACAGGGGCCAGCAGTTCTTC
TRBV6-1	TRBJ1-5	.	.	CASSVDRWDYLSNQPQHF	TGTGCCAGCAGTGTAGACAGGTGGGATTATTTGAGCAATCAGCCCCAGCATTTT
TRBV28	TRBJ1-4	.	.	CASSLSHLGAKLFF	TGTGCCAGCAGTTTATCCCACCTAGGGGCAAAACTGTTTTTT
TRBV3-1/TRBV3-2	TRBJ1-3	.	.	CASSSGQGLYGNTIYF	TGTGCCAGCAGCTCCGGGCAGGGTCTATACGGAAACACCATATATTTT
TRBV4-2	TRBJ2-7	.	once	CASSQVQTTGGVSYEQYF	TGTGCCAGCAGCCAAGTACAAACCACAGGGGGGGTTTCCTACGAGCAGTACTTC
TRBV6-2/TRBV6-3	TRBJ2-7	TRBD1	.	CASSYGGTGAYEQYF	TGTGCCAGCAGTTATGGCGGGACAGGGGCCTACGAGCAGTACTTC
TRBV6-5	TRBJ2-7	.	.	CASRSTGGEQYF	TGTGCCAGCAGGTCTACAGGAGGGGAGCAGTACTTC